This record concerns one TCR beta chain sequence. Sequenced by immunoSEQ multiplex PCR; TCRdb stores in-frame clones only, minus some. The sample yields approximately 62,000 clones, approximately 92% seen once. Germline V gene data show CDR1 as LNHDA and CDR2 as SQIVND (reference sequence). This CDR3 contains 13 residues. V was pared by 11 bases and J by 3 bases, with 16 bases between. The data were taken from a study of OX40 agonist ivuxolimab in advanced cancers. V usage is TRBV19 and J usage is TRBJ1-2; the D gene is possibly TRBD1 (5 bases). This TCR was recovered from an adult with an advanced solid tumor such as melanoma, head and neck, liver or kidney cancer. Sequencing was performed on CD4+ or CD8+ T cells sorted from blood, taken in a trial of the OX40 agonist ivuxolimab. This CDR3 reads CASRGPPHYGYTF. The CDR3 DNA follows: TGTGCCTCCCGGGGACCACCCCACTATGGCTACACCTTC. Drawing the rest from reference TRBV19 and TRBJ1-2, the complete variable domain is DGGITQSPKYLFRKEGQNVTLSCEQNLNHDAMYWYRQDPGQGLRLIYYSQIVNDFQKGDIAEGYSVSREKKESFPLTVTSAQKNPTAFYLCASRGPPHYGYTFGSGTRLTVV.